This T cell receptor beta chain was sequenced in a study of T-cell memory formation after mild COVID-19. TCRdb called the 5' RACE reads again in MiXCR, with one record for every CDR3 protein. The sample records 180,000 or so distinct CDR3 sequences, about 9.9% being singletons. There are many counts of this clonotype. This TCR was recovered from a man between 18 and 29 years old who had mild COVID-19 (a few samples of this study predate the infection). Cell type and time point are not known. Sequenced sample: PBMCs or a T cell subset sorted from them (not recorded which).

For the CDR3, the DNA is TGTGCCAGCAGTTCGCAGGGGGCAACTAATGAAAAACTGTTTTTT. Encoded protein: CASSSQGATNEKLFF. The V and J genes are TRBV12-3 or TRBV12-4 and TRBJ1-4, with 7 bases lining up with TRBD1. With V trimmed by 4 bases and J by 0 bases, 2 bases remained unmatched. The CDR3 contains 15 residues.